The rows below give T cell receptor beta chains drawn from one sample of a study of blood T cell repertoires in COVID-19. This table comes from immunoSEQ multiplex PCR, and its TCRdb copy is limited to in-frame clones, with some not included. The sample shows 300,000 to 350,000 clones, roughly 88% of them seen only once. Sequenced input: PBMCs or T cells enriched from blood (not recorded which). These receptors were collected from a man aged 25 to 40 who had recovered from COVID-19. The conserved cysteine and the conserved F or W are not part of the CDR3 here.

v_call	j_call	cdr3_aa
TRBV5-6	TRBJ1-4	ASSLVREANEKLF
TRBV21-1	TRBJ1-4	ASHLLQRREEKLF
TRBV19	TRBJ1-2	ASSIRPQGYGYT
TRBV3-1/TRBV3-2	TRBJ2-3	ASSQRQHTDTQY
TRBV13	TRBJ1-1	ASSFGGAMNTEAF
TRBV5-1	TRBJ2-5	ASWQVAETQY
TRBV5-1	TRBJ1-3	ASSPERGLGGNTIY
TRBV18	TRBJ1-4	ASSPIRTGNEKLF
TRBV2	TRBJ1-2	ASSPRQGTDYGYT
TRBV12-3/TRBV12-4	TRBJ2-7	ASSSGTTYEQY
TRBV12-3/TRBV12-4	TRBJ1-2	ASSSVLARGYT
TRBV5-1	TRBJ1-5	ASSLTGPNQPQH
TRBV5-8	TRBJ1-2	ASSLPPGTGMNGYT
TRBV10-3	TRBJ2-5	AISVAGNGETQY
TRBV12-3/TRBV12-4	TRBJ2-1	ASRGTGVNEQF
TRBV2	TRBJ1-3	ASSVTGVSRNTIY
TRBV16	TRBJ1-6	ASSQWRSPLH
TRBV5-8	TRBJ1-2	ASSSLGTELVFGYT
TRBV5-1	TRBJ2-5	ASSPQAGVLGETQY
TRBV9	TRBJ1-1	ASSADSLMNTEAF
TRBV9	TRBJ2-5	ASSVGKGNAETQY
TRBV2	TRBJ2-7	ASSVDSLYEQY
TRBV7-9	TRBJ2-4	ASSLHQAKNIQY
TRBV5-1	TRBJ1-5	ASSQQGELGQPQH
TRBV29-1	TRBJ1-2	SVEQGAYGYT
TRBV25-1	TRBJ2-7	ATGGLRNYEQY
TRBV9	TRBJ2-1	ASSVDGTGGYDEQF
TRBV19	TRBJ1-4	ASGDRGWEKLF
TRBV6-5	TRBJ1-5	ASSYGSGRDEH
TRBV6-5	TRBJ1-5	ASSPGLTQPQH
TRBV5-1	TRBJ1-4	ASSLSGQGYEKLF
TRBV5-1	TRBJ2-5	ASTLSTGEETQY
TRBV7-9	TRBJ2-5	ASSYSGVETQY
TRBV3-1/TRBV3-2	TRBJ1-2	ASSQRQGGYGYT
TRBV24-1	TRBJ2-7	ATSDRDRAANEQY
TRBV10-3	TRBJ2-3	AISEGGAGPSTDTQY
TRBV2	TRBJ1-4	ASSGDGKLF
TRBV3-1/TRBV3-2	TRBJ2-2	ASSRQWGLSHSGELF
TRBV5-1	TRBJ1-1	ASSSPGQRAAF
TRBV19	TRBJ1-5	ASSTQDRGRSQPQH